Reported below is one T cell receptor beta chain. Its antigen is not identified. Via MiXCR, TCRdb re-called the 5' RACE reads, giving one row per CDR3 protein. The sample has 400,000 or so distinct CDR3 sequences; approximately 19% are singletons. These data are taken from a study of T cells after yellow fever vaccination. Overall study results and limits: Booster sampling recovered most clones from primary vaccination (less than 97% CD4, around 90% CD8).

Trimming left V 3 bases short and J 3 bases short, with 9 bases between. Germline-derived CDR1 and CDR2 are SGDLS and YYNGEE. This CDR3 region has 13 residues. This chain links TRBV9 with TRBJ1-1; D is undetermined. Sequences were derived from PBMCs, sampled before the yellow fever booster vaccination. The source is a young man who received the YFV17D yellow fever vaccine. The CDR3 DNA is TGTGCCAGCAGCGGAAGTTCTTACACTGAAGCTTTCTTT. The encoded protein is CASSGSSYTEAFF. Variable domain in full (rest from reference TRBV9 and TRBJ1-1): DSGVTQTPKHLITATGQRVTLRCSPRSGDLSVYWYQQSLDQGLQFLIQYYNGEERAKGNILERFSAQQFPDLHSELNLSSLELGDSALYFCASSGSSYTEAFFGQGTRLTVV.